This TCR beta chain emerged from a study of shared clonotypes between healthy human individuals. Notes on this clone: Its antigen remains unidentified.

General study points: Sharing of clonotypes among donors was expected to vary with sequencing depth. Apart from blood, nothing was sampled; tissue repertoires likely differ. Non-shared clonotypes showed lower generation probabilities than clonotypes common to all four donors.

The method was immunoSEQ multiplex PCR; TCRdb's version includes in-frame clones alone and lacks a portion of them. Among more than 2,000,000 clones listed, 93% were seen once. V lost 1 base and J lost 4, with 16 bases in between. This CDR3 spans 16 amino acids. CDR1 is LGHNA, CDR2 YNFKEQ, per germline. This TCR came from a man aged 18 to 35 in good health. Some clones in this sample may be carry-over from other donors' samples. The specimen was naive CD4+ T cells from PBMCs. The subset denotes: CD45RA+ positively selected. The rearrangement uses TRBV4-2 and TRBJ1-1; D gene unclear. The CDR3 coding sequence is TGTGCCAGCAGCCAAGCGGTTGGCACCGACTCCACTGAAGCTTTCTTT. It is translated as CASSQAVGTDSTEAFF.